Listed here is a single TCR beta chain. The antigen remains unidentified. The donors were healthy bone marrow donors. In the PCR, 60 Vbeta and 13 Jbeta primers were used. Repertoires were generated with immunoSEQ multiplex PCR, while TCRdb's copy carries only in-frame clones and drops some. The sample lists about 200,000 clones, roughly 80% occurring once. The data belong to a study of cytomegalovirus exposure and HLA in healthy donors. Findings of the study overall: Most subjects' HLA-A and HLA-B alleles were reportedly predicted from TCR beta sequences. In a later analysis, a genetic analysis reported fewer productive-TCR N-insertions in an Asian-associated ancestry cluster than the cohort average.

This TCR came from a girl aged 2-9 years in good health and CMV-seronegative. Input material: PBMCs.

CDR3 in amino acids: CASSLDRTGAGNTIYF. CDR3 coding DNA: TGTGCCAGCAGCTTAGACCGGACAGGGGCGGGAAACACCATATATTTT. The chain employs TRBV7-6 and TRBJ1-3, with TRBD1 matching over 9 bases. Germline V gene sequence: CDR1 SGHVS, CDR2 FNYEAQ. The V and J ends lost 1 base and 4 bases, in that order; junction bases with no gene match: 5. This CDR3 comprises 16 residues.